The 24 T cell receptor beta chains below all came from one sample that was sequenced in a study of cytomegalovirus exposure and HLA in healthy donors. It was with 60 Vbeta and 13 Jbeta primers that the PCR ran. Sequenced by immunoSEQ multiplex PCR; TCRdb stores in-frame clones only, minus some. The sample has about 48,000 clones; the top ten hold 6.1%. Sequenced sample: PBMCs. All receptors derive from a male donor in good health and CMV-seropositive.

CDR3 nucleotides: TGTGCCAGCAGTTTAGGGACAGGCGGAAACACCATATATTTT. Protein product: CASSLGTGGNTIYF. V gene TRBV28 combines with J gene TRBJ1-3; 8 bases line up with TRBD1. J was trimmed by 4 bases and V by 2 bases; bases with no gene match: 1. Germline-derived CDR1 and CDR2 are MDHEN and SYDVKM. The CDR3 contains 14 residues.

V usage is TRBV5-4 and J usage is TRBJ1-1; the D gene is possibly TRBD1 (5 bases). CDR1 is SGHNT, CDR2 YYREEE, per germline (reference sequence). V lost 3 bases, J lost 5 bases, and 11 bases lay in between. CDR3 size: 13 residues. As DNA, the CDR3 is TGTGCCAGCAGCTCCGGGGGAATGACTGAAGCTTTCTTT. This codes for CASSSGGMTEAFF.

The chain carries TRBV11-3 and TRBJ2-2; D is ambiguous. The V and J ends lost 5 bases and 5 bases respectively, with 9 bases between them. The germline CDR1 and CDR2 sequences are SGHNT and YENEEA. The CDR3 covers 13 residues. CDR3 loop: CASSPWATGELFF. CDR3 DNA: TGTGCCAGCAGCCCTTGGGCTACCGGGGAGCTGTTTTTT.

The chain has TRBV6-1 and TRBJ2-7; D is possibly TRBD2 (6 bases). V gave up 5 bases and J gave up 0 bases, with 11 bases separating them. Germline V lookup: CDR1 MNHNS, CDR2 SASEGT. This CDR3 spans 14 amino acids. The CDR3 DNA reads as TGTGCCAGCAGTCTCCCCGGGAGCTCCTACGAGCAGTACTTC. This codes for CASSLPGSSYEQYF.

The chain has TRBV6-6 and TRBJ1-1, with TRBD1 as a possible D gene (6 bases). V gave up 6 bases and J gave up 2 bases, with 10 bases separating them. The CDR3 loop spans 13 amino acids. Germline assignment: CDR1 MNHNY and CDR2 SVGAGI (reference sequence). The CDR3: CASRPRGNTEAFF. CDR3 coding DNA: TGTGCCAGCAGACCCAGGGGTAACACTGAAGCTTTCTTT.

This chain uses TRBV6-1 with TRBJ1-5; no reliable D call. Trimming removed 5 bases at V and 5 bases at J, with 10 bases between. The germline V gene encodes CDR1 MNHNS and CDR2 SASEGT. CDR3 size: 13 residues. This CDR3 is CASSPTRDQPQHF. CDR3 nucleotides: TGTGCCAGCAGTCCGACAAGAGATCAGCCCCAGCATTTT.

The J gene is TRBJ1-6, the V gene TRBV27; 9 bases match TRBD1. Germline V gene lookup returns CDR1 MNHEY and CDR2 SMNVEV (reference sequence). J gave up 1 base and V 6 bases, and 10 bases lay outside the gene matches. The CDR3 runs to 18 residues. CDR3 sequence (DNA): TGTGCCAGCAGCCACCAACAGGGGGCCAGGTCCTATAATTCACCCCTCCACTTT. Its translation: CASSHQQGARSYNSPLHF.

The chain recombines TRBV10-3 with TRBJ2-5; 9 bases line up with TRBD2. Per germline, CDR1 ENHRY and CDR2 SYGVKD. The CDR3 totals 15 residues. After removal of 2 bases from V and 2 bases from J, the junction contained 3 bases not matched to a gene. This chain's CDR3 is CAISETTSGQETQYF. The CDR3 bases are TGTGCCATCAGTGAGACGACTAGCGGACAAGAGACCCAGTACTTC.

J is TRBJ1-2 and V is TRBV28, with 11 bases lining up with TRBD1. V dropped 7 bases and J dropped 7; count of bases not matched to a gene: 5. Germline assignment: CDR1 MDHEN and CDR2 SYDVKM. CDR3 length: 13 amino acids. The CDR3 nucleotides read TGTGCCAGCATACCGGGGACAGGGGGTGGCTACACCTTC. Translation: CASIPGTGGGYTF.

V is TRBV5-6 and J is TRBJ2-5; 10 positions agree with TRBD2. Germline values: CDR1 SGHDT, CDR2 YYEEEE. CDR3 length equals 15 residues. V lost 5 bases, J lost 5 bases, and 9 bases stayed unmatched. CDR3 bases: TGTGCCAGCAGTGCCGACCCAGCGGGGGGGGAGACCCAGTACTTC. Encoded protein: CASSADPAGGETQYF.

The rearrangement joins TRBV5-4 to TRBJ1-2, with a possible D match to TRBD1 (5 bases). From germline, CDR1 is SGHNT and CDR2 YYREEE (reference sequence). The CDR3 has 13 residues. The V end was cut by 5 bases, the J end by 1 base, with 9 bases between. In DNA, the CDR3 is TGTGCCAGCAGGACAGACCTTAACTATGGCTACACCTTC. Protein: CASRTDLNYGYTF.

This chain uses TRBV29-1 with TRBJ1-1, with 8 bases matching TRBD1. V trimming: 6 bases; J trimming: 5 bases; junction bases outside the gene matches: 17. Germline values: CDR1 SQVTM, CDR2 ANQGSEA. The CDR3 length is 16 residues. CDR3 protein: CSVKGGQGAIVTEAFF. The CDR3 coding sequence is TGCAGCGTCAAAGGGGGGCAGGGGGCAATTGTAACTGAAGCTTTCTTT. Full variable domain (rest looked up from reference TRBV29-1 and TRBJ1-1): SAVISQKPSRDICQRGTSLTIQCQVDSQVTMMFWYRQQPGQSLTLIATANQGSEATYESGFVIDKFPISRPNLTFSTLTVSNMSPEDSSIYLCSVKGGQGAIVTEAFFGQGTRLTVV.

The chain combines TRBV6-6 with TRBJ1-2; D is possibly TRBD1 (5 bases). CDR1 and CDR2 from the germline V gene are MNHNY and SVGAGI (reference sequence). Trimming removed 4 bases from V and 5 bases from J, with 14 bases in between. This CDR3 contains 14 residues. The DNA for the CDR3 is TGTGCCAGCAGTTCGACGGGGGGGGATTATGGCTACACCTTC. Protein: CASSSTGGDYGYTF.

The chain has TRBV2 and TRBJ2-1; D is undetermined. Per germline, CDR1 SNHLY and CDR2 FYNNEI. The CDR3 extends over 13 amino acids. The V and J ends lost 2 bases and 6 bases respectively, with 8 bases between them. DNA for the CDR3: TGTGCCAGCAGTGAACTAGTCCTCAATGAGCAGTTCTTC. Translated: CASSELVLNEQFF.

V gene TRBV19 combines with J gene TRBJ1-4; no reliable D call. Per germline, CDR1 LNHDA and CDR2 SQIVND (reference sequence). Trimming removed 1 base at V and 4 bases at J, with 7 bases between. The length of the CDR3 is 14 residues. CDR3 sequence: CASSIGHINEKLFF. In DNA form, the CDR3 reads TGTGCCAGTAGTATAGGGCACATTAATGAAAAACTGTTTTTT.

This rearrangement joins TRBV5-1 to TRBJ1-2; TRBD1 matches at 7 bases. Germline V CDR1 and CDR2: SGHRS, YFSETQ. There are 14 residues in the CDR3. The J segment lost 4 bases and the V segment lost 4 bases, leaving 7 bases of the junction unmatched. In DNA form, the CDR3 reads TGCGCCAGCAGCATCGCGGGACAGACCTATGGCTACACCTTC. This translates into CASSIAGQTYGYTF.

The chain employs TRBV7-3 and TRBJ2-1; 9 positions agree with TRBD2. This CDR3 spans 18 amino acids. The V gene's germline CDR1 is SGHTA and CDR2 FQGTGA. V shed 4 bases and J 1 base; nucleotides not matched to a gene: 11. CDR3 nucleotides: TGTGCCAGCAGCTGGGGAGGGAGCGGGGGGTATTCCTACAATGAGCAGTTCTTC. Protein: CASSWGGSGGYSYNEQFF.

V is TRBV28 and J is TRBJ2-5, with 9 bases lining up with TRBD2. CDR1 MDHEN and CDR2 SYDVKM come from the germline V gene. The CDR3 is 17 residues long. The junction had 10 bases not matched to a gene; V was cut back by 4 bases and J by 1 base. The CDR3 loop reads CASSSPERGAPQETQYF. As DNA, the CDR3 is TGTGCCAGCAGTTCCCCAGAGCGGGGGGCCCCCCAAGAGACCCAGTACTTC.

The rearrangement links TRBV6-1 to TRBJ1-2; 7 nucleotides match TRBD1. V lost 3 bases, J lost 5 bases, and 12 bases stayed unmatched. The length of the CDR3 is 16 residues. Looked up from germline, CDR1 is MNHNS and CDR2 is SASEGT. CDR3 amino acids: CASSELDRFQSYGYTF. The CDR3 region has the DNA TGTGCCAGCAGTGAGTTGGACAGGTTTCAGTCGTATGGCTACACCTTC.

This chain joins TRBV9 and TRBJ2-1; 7 bases line up with TRBD2. Germline V gives CDR1 SGDLS, CDR2 YYNGEE. V dropped 3 bases and J dropped 6; count of bases not matched to a gene: 9. CDR3 length: 15 residues. The CDR3 reads CASSARGDASNEQFF. Written as DNA, the CDR3 is TGTGCCAGCAGCGCCCGGGGGGATGCCTCCAATGAGCAGTTCTTC.

The chain links TRBV2 to TRBJ2-2; TRBD1 matches at 9 bases. The J segment lost 3 bases and the V segment lost 5 bases, leaving 4 bases of the junction unmatched. The V gene's germline CDR1 is SNHLY and CDR2 FYNNEI. The CDR3 loop spans 15 amino acids. The CDR3 here is CASSPTGGDTGELFF. CDR3 bases: TGTGCCAGCAGTCCCACAGGGGGCGACACCGGGGAGCTGTTTTTT. Complete variable domain (other parts from reference TRBV2 and TRBJ2-2): EPEVTQTPSHQVTQMGQEVILRCVPISNHLYFYWYRQILGQKVEFLVSFYNNEISEKSEIFDDQFSVERPDGSNFTLKIRSTKLEDSAMYFCASSPTGGDTGELFFGEGSRLTVL.

The rearrangement links TRBV27 to TRBJ2-1; 10 bases map to TRBD2. V lost 7 bases and J lost 2; bases outside the gene matches: 5. The V gene's germline CDR1 is MNHEY and CDR2 SMNVEV (reference sequence). The CDR3 spans 15 residues. The CDR3 reads CASKRGLAAYNEQFF. The CDR3 DNA is TGTGCCAGCAAACGTGGACTAGCGGCCTACAATGAGCAGTTCTTC.

The chain combines TRBV10-3 with TRBJ1-1; no definite D call. Germline V gives CDR1 ENHRY, CDR2 SYGVKD. Trimming removed 11 bases from V and 1 base from J, with 11 bases in between. The CDR3 totals 12 residues. This chain's CDR3 is CASQAGNTEAFF. CDR3 nucleotide sequence: TGTGCCTCTCAAGCCGGGAACACTGAAGCTTTCTTT.

The chain employs TRBV27 and TRBJ1-2, with 11 bases that match TRBD1. This CDR3 contains 14 residues. Per germline, CDR1 MNHEY and CDR2 SMNVEV (reference sequence). Trimming took 3 bases from V and 9 from J; bases not matched to a gene: 6. The CDR3 sequence is CASSFRGQGASYTF. The CDR3, as DNA: TGTGCCAGCAGTTTCCGAGGACAGGGGGCCAGCTACACCTTC.